One and the same sample provided the 24 T cell receptor beta chains below, sequenced in a study of cytomegalovirus exposure and HLA in healthy donors. The PCR ran on 60 Vbeta and 13 Jbeta primers. Sequenced by immunoSEQ multiplex PCR; TCRdb stores in-frame clones only, minus some. The table has approximately 98,000 clones, around 75% seen once. Sequencing was performed on PBMCs. These receptors all stem from a man aged 18 to 29 in good health and CMV-seropositive.

This sequence joins TRBV2 and TRBJ1-1; D perhaps matches TRBD1 (5 bases). The V and J ends lost 5 bases and 1 base respectively, with 11 bases between them. Looked up from germline, CDR1 is SNHLY and CDR2 is FYNNEI. The CDR3 totals 14 residues. CDR3 region: CASSTTAANTEAFF. DNA of the CDR3: TGTGCCAGCAGTACGACAGCCGCGAACACTGAAGCTTTCTTT.

This clone has only one observation. V usage is TRBV5-4 and J usage is TRBJ2-2; 10 bases match TRBD1. Germline CDR1 reads SGHNT; CDR2 reads YYREEE (reference sequence). This CDR3 is 16 amino acids long. V shed 3 bases, J shed 6 bases, and the junction held 8 bases outside the gene matches. The CDR3 DNA reads TGTGCCAGCAGCTCTCGGACAGGGGGACAGGCCGGGGAGCTGTTTTTT. Translated, it gives CASSSRTGGQAGELFF.

J is TRBJ2-5 and V is TRBV11-2, with D tentatively TRBD2 (6 bases). The CDR3 is made up of 13 amino acids. CDR1 and CDR2 from the germline V gene are SGHAT and FQNNGV. Trimming stripped 1 base from V and 5 bases from J, with 8 bases between. The chain's CDR3 is CASSLVGRETQYF. The DNA of the CDR3 is TGTGCCAGCAGCTTAGTAGGGAGGGAGACCCAGTACTTC.

The J gene is TRBJ2-1, the V gene TRBV27; TRBD2 aligns across 8 bases. Germline-derived CDR1 and CDR2 are MNHEY and SMNVEV (reference sequence). The CDR3 length is 16 residues. The V segment lost 4 bases and the J segment 4 bases; nucleotides outside the gene matches: 9. The CDR3 sequence is CASSYPLPGGYNEQFF. In DNA, the CDR3 is TGTGCCAGCAGTTACCCTTTGCCGGGGGGGTACAATGAGCAGTTCTTC.

The chain employs TRBV4-1 and TRBJ2-1, with D tentatively TRBD1 (5 bases). The V gene lost 1 base and the J gene lost 6 bases, with 13 bases spanning the gap. The CDR3 is 15 residues long. Germline V gene data show CDR1 as MGHRA and CDR2 as YSYEKL. The CDR3 DNA follows: TGCGCCAGCAGCCAAGGGCCGGGCCAGGGCAATGAGCAGTTCTTC. Encoded protein: CASSQGPGQGNEQFF.

The chain couples TRBV29-1 to TRBJ2-3; D is uncertain. Trimming removed 4 bases at V and 0 bases at J, with 14 bases between. The CDR3 spans 15 residues. Germline CDR1 is SQVTM and CDR2 is ANQGSEA. CDR3: CSVAPGSTSTDTQYF. CDR3 sequence (DNA): TGCAGCGTTGCCCCCGGGTCAACTAGCACAGATACGCAGTATTTT.

The chain links TRBV19 to TRBJ2-7, with 9 bases fitting TRBD1. CDR1 and CDR2 from the germline V gene are LNHDA and SQIVND (reference sequence). V trimming: 4 bases; J trimming: 2 bases; junction bases outside the gene matches: 9. The CDR3 has 16 residues. Here the CDR3 reads CASSSTSGTGTYEQYF. CDR3 DNA: TGTGCCAGTAGTAGCACCTCCGGGACAGGGACCTACGAGCAGTACTTC.

The V and J genes are TRBV30 and TRBJ2-1; 8 bases align to TRBD1. CDR1 and CDR2 from the germline V gene are GTSNPN and SVGIG (reference sequence). The CDR3 consists of 13 residues. J gave up 9 bases and V 2 bases, and 6 bases lay outside the gene matches. Here the CDR3 DNA reads TGTGCCTGGAGTTCTCTTGGACAGGGTGAGCAGTTCTTC. As protein: CAWSSLGQGEQFF.

To note about this clone: At one end, the junction sequence differs from germline, possibly due to a read error. This sequence joins TRBV11-2 and TRBJ1-4, with a weak D call TRBD1 (6 bases). The CDR3 sequence is 13 residues long. CDR1 is SGHAT and CDR2 is FQNNGV in the germline V gene. Written as DNA, the CDR3 is TGTGCCAGCAGCTTAGATCTCGGACAGATTACGATTTTT. It encodes CASSLDLGQITIF. The full variable domain, completed using reference TRBV11-2 and TRBJ1-4, is EAGVAQSPRYKIIEKRQSVAFWCNPISGHATLYWYQQILGQGPKLLIQFQNNGVVDDSQLPKDRFSAERLKGVDSTLKIQPAKLEDSAVYLCASSLDLGQITIFGSGTQLSVL.

Only a few counts were recorded for this clone. The chain links TRBV5-4 to TRBJ2-2, with 9 bases fitting TRBD2. Unmatched junction bases numbered 8, after V lost 4 bases and J lost 7 bases. Germline values: CDR1 SGHNT, CDR2 YYREEE (reference sequence). The CDR3 extends over 15 amino acids. The CDR3 DNA reads as TGTGCCAGCAGCCTGACTAGCGGAGGCGTCGGGGAGCTGTTTTTT. It is translated as CASSLTSGGVGELFF.

CDR3 region: CASIGGTGELFF. The CDR3 bases are TGTGCCAGCATCGGAGGGACCGGGGAGCTGTTTTTT. This rearrangement joins TRBV28 to TRBJ2-2, with D possibly being TRBD2 (6 bases). CDR3 length equals 12 residues. Trimming left V 7 bases short and J 5 bases short, with 8 bases between. Germline-derived CDR1 and CDR2 are MDHEN and SYDVKM.

This chain joins TRBV7-7 and TRBJ1-5; D call uncertain. From germline, CDR1 is SSHAT and CDR2 FNYEAQ (reference sequence). The CDR3 is 15 residues long. V lost 2 bases and J 0 bases, leaving 8 bases between the germline ends. This CDR3 is CASSLRVYSNQPQHF. The DNA for the CDR3 is TGTGCCAGCAGCTTACGGGTGTATAGCAATCAGCCCCAGCATTTT.

Only a few counts were recorded for this clone. This sequence joins TRBV5-4 and TRBJ2-7; tentative D call: TRBD1 (5 bases). Germline values: CDR1 SGHNT, CDR2 YYREEE (reference sequence). V lost 3 bases and J 8 bases, leaving 12 bases between the germline ends. The CDR3 has 12 amino acids. The CDR3 DNA follows: TGTGCCAGCAGCTATGAGCCAGGGCAGCAGTACTTC. This codes for CASSYEPGQQYF. Based on the CDR3 plus reference TRBV5-4 and TRBJ2-7, the full variable domain is ETGVTQSPTHLIKTRGQQVTLRCSSQSGHNTVSWYQQALGQGPQFIFQYYREEENGRGNFPPRFSGLQFPNYSSELNVNALELDDSALYLCASSYEPGQQYFGPGTRLTVT.

The rearrangement uses TRBV6-1 and TRBJ1-3; D may be TRBD1 (5 bases). V was cut by 8 bases and J by 4 bases, with 15 bases left in between. The CDR3 consists of 14 residues. CDR1 and CDR2 from the germline V gene are MNHNS and SASEGT. This chain's CDR3 is CASHPTGTGNTIYF. CDR3 DNA sequence: TGTGCCAGCCACCCAACAGGTACCGGAAACACCATATATTTT.

The rearrangement joins TRBV30 to TRBJ2-7; 12 bases align to TRBD2. Germline-derived CDR1 and CDR2 are GTSNPN and SVGIG (reference sequence). V gave up 2 bases and J gave up 3 bases; unmatched junction bases: 11. The CDR3 is made up of 17 amino acids. CDR3 protein: CAWSHQGLAGPYYEQYF. The CDR3 DNA sequence: TGTGCCTGGAGTCACCAGGGACTAGCGGGCCCATACTACGAGCAGTACTTC.

V usage is TRBV27 and J usage is TRBJ1-2, with D possibly matching TRBD1 (6 bases). Germline V gene lookup returns CDR1 MNHEY and CDR2 SMNVEV (reference sequence). V lost 6 bases and J lost 2, with 16 bases in between. This CDR3 has 15 amino acids. The CDR3 loop reads CASSPVAGANYGYTF. In DNA, the CDR3 is TGTGCCAGCAGCCCCGTGGCAGGGGCAAACTATGGCTACACCTTC.

V and J are TRBV6-5 and TRBJ1-4; 9 nucleotides agree with TRBD1. With 0 bases clipped from V and 7 bases from J, the junction kept 6 bases outside the gene matches. CDR1 MNHEY and CDR2 SVGAGI come from the germline V gene. CDR3 length: 16 amino acids. CDR3 sequence (DNA): TGTGCCAGCAGTTACTCGAGCGGGACAGGGACTGAAAAACTGTTTTTT. As protein: CASSYSSGTGTEKLFF.

The J gene is TRBJ2-2, the V gene TRBV9; 9 bases map to TRBD2. The CDR3 totals 16 residues. The V and J ends lost 0 bases and 6 bases, in that order; junction bases with no gene match: 6. Germline CDR1 reads SGDLS; CDR2 reads YYNGEE. The CDR3 DNA sequence: TGTGCCAGCAGCGTAGTAGGGACTAGCCCCCCCGGGGAGCTGTTTTTT. This sequence encodes CASSVVGTSPPGELFF.

The chain has TRBV9 and TRBJ1-1; TRBD1 agrees at 10 bases. With V trimmed by 0 bases and J by 2 bases, 1 base remained unmatched. The CDR3 covers 15 residues. The V gene's germline CDR1 is SGDLS and CDR2 YYNGEE. The CDR3 loop reads CASSVGQGANTEAFF. The CDR3 bases are TGTGCCAGCAGCGTAGGACAGGGGGCTAACACTGAAGCTTTCTTT.

V gene TRBV5-4 combines with J gene TRBJ2-1; TRBD1 might be the D (5 bases). Between the trimmed V and J ends, which lost 4 bases and 6 bases, there was a span of 17 bases. The CDR3 sequence is 15 residues long. CDR1 is SGHNT, CDR2 YYREEE, per germline (reference sequence). DNA for the CDR3: TGTGCCAGCAGCCCCGACCTGGGGCCTTCCAATGAGCAGTTCTTC. Protein product: CASSPDLGPSNEQFF.

The J gene is TRBJ2-2, the V gene TRBV11-2, with D tentatively TRBD1 (5 bases). V dropped 1 base and J dropped 6 bases, with 6 bases sitting between them. CDR1 and CDR2 from the germline V gene are SGHAT and FQNNGV. The CDR3 has 13 residues. CDR3 DNA sequence: TGTGCCAGCAGCTTAGCAGGGCCCGGGGAGCTGTTTTTT. As protein: CASSLAGPGELFF. Full variable domain (rest looked up from reference TRBV11-2 and TRBJ2-2): EAGVAQSPRYKIIEKRQSVAFWCNPISGHATLYWYQQILGQGPKLLIQFQNNGVVDDSQLPKDRFSAERLKGVDSTLKIQPAKLEDSAVYLCASSLAGPGELFFGEGSRLTVL.

This clone has just a few counts. This rearrangement joins TRBV28 to TRBJ2-5; 10 bases agree with TRBD1. The CDR3 contains 13 residues. With 8 bases clipped from V and 8 bases from J, the junction kept 8 bases outside the gene matches. Germline assignment: CDR1 MDHEN and CDR2 SYDVKM. The CDR3 spells CASGGTGVGTQYF. For the CDR3, the DNA is TGTGCCAGCGGGGGGACAGGGGTGGGAACCCAGTACTTC.

The chain combines TRBV23-1 with TRBJ1-2, with D possibly matching TRBD1 (5 bases). TRBV23-1 belongs to the ORF category, with a function that is uncertain. The CDR3 has 17 amino acids. V shed 6 bases and J shed 2 bases, with 22 bases lying between them. CDR3 coding DNA: TGCGCCAGCAGCCGATCCTTACGCAGGGCTTCGAACTATGGCTACACCTTC. This translates into CASSRSLRRASNYGYTF.

The CDR3 bases are TGCGCCAGCAGCCTAAGGACAGGGGCTAATGAAAAACTGTTTTTT. Translated, it gives CASSLRTGANEKLFF. The V call is TRBV5-1, the J call TRBJ1-4; 9 nucleotides line up with TRBD1. This CDR3 spans 15 amino acids. Trimming removed 4 bases from V and 3 bases from J; junction bases left unmatched: 4. Germline lookup yields CDR1 SGHRS and CDR2 YFSETQ.